The 22 T cell receptor beta chains below come from one sample, sequenced in a study of lymphopenia after photon versus proton radiotherapy. Data came from immunoSEQ multiplex PCR; TCRdb stores just in-frame clones and leaves some out. The sample shows some 33,000 clones, 85% to 90% of them seen only once. Here the sequenced sample was peripheral blood, taken from a patient treated with photon-based radiotherapy. These receptors came from a woman between 50 and 59 years old with pancreatic cancer.

The rearrangement joins TRBV10-3 to TRBJ1-1; possible D gene TRBD1, 5 bases. Germline V CDR1 and CDR2: ENHRY, SYGVKD. Between the trimmed V and J ends, which lost 4 bases and 0 bases, there was a span of 15 bases. The CDR3 has 16 amino acids. CDR3 protein: CAISGGPAVMNTEAFF. The CDR3 DNA follows: TGTGCCATCAGTGGGGGCCCGGCGGTCATGAACACTGAAGCTTTCTTT.

V is TRBV4-1 and J is TRBJ2-1; 9 bases are shared with TRBD2. With V trimmed by 1 base and J by 2 bases, 6 bases remained unmatched. CDR1 is MGHRA and CDR2 is YSYEKL in the germline V gene. The CDR3 extends over 17 amino acids. This CDR3 reads CASSQAYGTSPYNEQFF. CDR3 bases: TGCGCCAGCAGCCAAGCCTACGGGACTAGCCCCTACAATGAGCAGTTCTTC.

The chain carries TRBV7-9 and TRBJ2-1; D not resolved. CDR1 and CDR2 from the germline V gene are SEHNR and FQNEAQ (reference sequence). V was clipped by 4 bases and J by 5 bases, with 12 bases between them. The CDR3 is 14 residues long. The CDR3 sequence: CASSSTGVHNEQFF. The CDR3 coding sequence is TGTGCCAGCAGCTCCACTGGAGTACACAATGAGCAGTTCTTC.

This chain connects TRBV28 to TRBJ2-7, with D perhaps given as TRBD1 or TRBD2 (5 bases each). The V gene's germline CDR1 is MDHEN and CDR2 SYDVKM. This CDR3 contains 12 residues. V was shortened by 5 bases and J by 0 bases, with 5 bases between the two germline ends. DNA for the CDR3: TGTGCCAGCAGTGGGGGCTCCTACGAGCAGTACTTC. Its translation is CASSGGSYEQYF.

J is TRBJ1-3 and V is TRBV28; D remains ambiguous. The V and J ends lost 3 bases and 0 bases respectively, with 9 bases between them. Germline-derived CDR1 and CDR2 are MDHEN and SYDVKM. The CDR3 is 15 residues long. DNA of the CDR3: TGTGCCAGCAGTTTGGTGCAGAGCTCTGGAAACACCATATATTTT. It translates to CASSLVQSSGNTIYF.

The chain links TRBV19 to TRBJ2-1, with D possibly TRBD1 on 6 matching bases. Germline V CDR1 and CDR2: LNHDA, SQIVND (reference sequence). The ends were cut back, 5 bases at V and 4 bases at J, with 18 bases in the middle. There are 16 residues in the CDR3. This CDR3 is CASSFDGTGLYNEQFF. CDR3 sequence (DNA): TGTGCCAGTAGTTTCGATGGCACAGGGCTGTACAATGAGCAGTTCTTC.

The chain recombines TRBV29-1 with TRBJ1-4; tentatively, D is TRBD1 (6 bases). The CDR3 is made up of 12 amino acids. Per germline, CDR1 SQVTM and CDR2 ANQGSEA. The V end lost 6 bases, the J end lost 8 bases, and 13 bases lay between the germline ends. Written as DNA, the CDR3 is TGCAGCGTACAGGGATTTCGGGAAAAACTGTTTTTT. Translating gives CSVQGFREKLFF.

This rearrangement joins TRBV19 to TRBJ1-5, with 7 bases lining up with TRBD1. After removal of 7 bases from V and 2 bases from J, the junction contained 11 bases not matched to a gene. CDR1 is LNHDA, CDR2 SQIVND, per germline (reference sequence). The length of the CDR3 is 16 residues. The CDR3 DNA reads TGTGCCAGTAAAGCCCCGCACAGGGGAGGCAATCAGCCCCAGCATTTT. Protein sequence: CASKAPHRGGNQPQHF.

The chain combines TRBV6-6 with TRBJ2-1, with 8 positions matching TRBD2. Germline CDR1 is MNHNY and CDR2 is SVGAGI (reference sequence). This CDR3 is 15 amino acids long. V gave up 4 bases and J gave up 5 bases; unmatched junction bases: 7. CDR3 sequence: CASSSAGGSHNEQFF. DNA for the CDR3: TGTGCCAGCAGTTCCGCGGGAGGATCGCACAATGAGCAGTTCTTC.

CDR3 sequence: CASSSGQGQTQYF. The CDR3 DNA reads TGTGCCAGCAGCTCAGGACAGGGTCAGACCCAGTACTTC. The chain couples TRBV7-7 to TRBJ2-5; 8 bases are a match to TRBD1. This CDR3 is 13 amino acids long. Looked up from germline, CDR1 is SSHAT and CDR2 is FNYEAQ (reference sequence). Trimming cost V 4 bases and J 6 bases; bases outside gene matches: 4. The whole variable domain, filled in from reference TRBV7-7 and TRBJ2-5, reads GAGVSQSPRYKVTKRGQDVTLRCDPISSHATLYWYQQALGQGPEFLTYFNYEAQPDKSGLPSDRFSAERPEGSISTLTIQRTEQRDSAMYRCASSSGQGQTQYFGPGTRLLVL.

The chain joins TRBV6-5 to TRBJ1-1, with D possibly being TRBD1 (6 bases). CDR3 length: 16 amino acids. The germline CDR1 and CDR2 sequences are MNHEY and SVGAGI. Trimming stripped 2 bases from V and 1 base from J, with 14 bases between. The DNA of the CDR3 is TGTGCCAGCAGTTACCTCTTTGGCAGGGGGAACACTGAAGCTTTCTTT. This encodes CASSYLFGRGNTEAFF.

V gene TRBV4-2 combines with J gene TRBJ1-6; D not resolved. Trimming took 4 bases from V and 6 from J, leaving 13 bases between them. CDR1 is LGHNA and CDR2 is YNFKEQ in the germline V gene. This CDR3 region has 15 residues. CDR3 nucleotide sequence: TGTGCCAGCAGCCCGGAGGCTACCCTTAATTCACCCCTCCACTTT. The encoded protein is CASSPEATLNSPLHF.

V gene TRBV13 combines with J gene TRBJ2-7; 8 bases agree with TRBD1. With 5 bases clipped from V and 4 bases from J, the junction kept 4 bases outside the gene matches. The CDR3 covers 13 residues. Germline CDR1 PRHDT, CDR2 FYEKMQ (reference sequence). CDR3 in amino acids: CASSPDREYEQYF. CDR3 sequence (DNA): TGTGCCAGCAGCCCGGACAGGGAATACGAGCAGTACTTC.

The chain uses TRBV9 and TRBJ2-7; D is uncertain. From germline, CDR1 is SGDLS and CDR2 YYNGEE. V was cut by 0 bases and J by 7 bases, with 11 bases left in between. The CDR3 is made up of 13 amino acids. CDR3 in amino acids: CASSVVGLGEQYF. The CDR3 DNA is TGTGCCAGCAGCGTAGTTGGGCTAGGGGAGCAGTACTTC.

This rearrangement joins TRBV4-1 to TRBJ1-5; D call uncertain. V dropped 1 base and J dropped 0 bases, with 16 bases sitting between them. Germline V lookup: CDR1 MGHRA, CDR2 YSYEKL. The CDR3 loop spans 18 amino acids. The CDR3, as DNA: TGCGCCAGCAGCCAAGTTCCACAAGCAACCTCTAGCAATCAGCCCCAGCATTTT. This codes for CASSQVPQATSSNQPQHF.

This clone is medium-sized within its sample. The V call is TRBV10-1, the J call TRBJ2-2; D might be TRBD1 (5 bases). The V and J ends lost 3 bases and 3 bases respectively, with 8 bases between them. The CDR3 consists of 14 residues. Germline V gene data show CDR1 as WNHNN and CDR2 as SYGVQD (reference sequence). CDR3 nucleotides: TGCGCCAGCAGTGACAGGGCGGACACCGGGGAGCTGTTTTTT. This encodes CASSDRADTGELFF.

The table lists this clone with a count of one. The gene calls are TRBV30 and TRBJ1-3; D possibly corresponds to TRBD1 (5 bases). Germline V gives CDR1 GTSNPN, CDR2 SVGIG (reference sequence). Deletions cut 2 bases from V and 4 bases from J, with 12 bases between. CDR3 length: 14 amino acids. As DNA, the CDR3 is TGTGCCTGGAGTACCAGGGCCTCAGGAAACACCATATATTTT. Translation: CAWSTRASGNTIYF.

V is TRBV7-2 and J is TRBJ1-5; D gene unclear. The CDR3 loop spans 15 amino acids. V gave up 6 bases and J gave up 7 bases, with 19 bases separating them. Germline V CDR1 and CDR2: SGHTA, FQGNSA. This CDR3 reads CASSVRGPGFQPQHF. The CDR3 region has the DNA TGTGCCAGCAGTGTTCGAGGGCCTGGATTCCAGCCCCAGCATTTT.

The V call is TRBV14, the J call TRBJ2-7, with D possibly being TRBD2 (5 bases). V shed 1 base and J shed 3 bases, with 7 bases lying between them. Germline lookup yields CDR1 SGHDN and CDR2 FVKESK. This CDR3 has 13 amino acids. The CDR3 protein is CASSQVTSYEQYF. In nucleotides, the CDR3 is TGTGCCAGCAGCCAAGTCACTAGCTACGAGCAGTACTTC.

The chain combines TRBV14 with TRBJ1-1; 8 bases map to TRBD1. The CDR3 has 14 amino acids. The germline V gene encodes CDR1 SGHDN and CDR2 FVKESK. V trimming: 5 bases; J trimming: 10 bases; junction bases outside the gene matches: 12. The chain's CDR3 is CASSYDQGATRAFF. CDR3 DNA: TGTGCCAGCAGCTACGACCAGGGGGCAACAAGAGCTTTCTTT.

V and J are TRBV30 and TRBJ2-7, with unresolved D. The length of the CDR3 is 11 residues. The ends were cut back, 2 bases at V and 4 bases at J, with 6 bases in the middle. Germline CDR1 and CDR2: GTSNPN and SVGIG (reference sequence). CDR3 amino acids: CAWSRSYEQYF. The DNA for the CDR3 is TGTGCCTGGAGTCGGAGTTACGAGCAGTACTTC.

The rearrangement links TRBV19 to TRBJ1-1; 7 nucleotides agree with TRBD1. The length of the CDR3 is 15 residues. V was clipped by 6 bases and J by 4 bases; unmatched bases: 11. From germline, CDR1 is LNHDA and CDR2 SQIVND (reference sequence). The CDR3 DNA reads as TGTGCCAGTAGCAAACCCGTGACAGGGTCCACTGAAGCTTTCTTT. It translates to CASSKPVTGSTEAFF.